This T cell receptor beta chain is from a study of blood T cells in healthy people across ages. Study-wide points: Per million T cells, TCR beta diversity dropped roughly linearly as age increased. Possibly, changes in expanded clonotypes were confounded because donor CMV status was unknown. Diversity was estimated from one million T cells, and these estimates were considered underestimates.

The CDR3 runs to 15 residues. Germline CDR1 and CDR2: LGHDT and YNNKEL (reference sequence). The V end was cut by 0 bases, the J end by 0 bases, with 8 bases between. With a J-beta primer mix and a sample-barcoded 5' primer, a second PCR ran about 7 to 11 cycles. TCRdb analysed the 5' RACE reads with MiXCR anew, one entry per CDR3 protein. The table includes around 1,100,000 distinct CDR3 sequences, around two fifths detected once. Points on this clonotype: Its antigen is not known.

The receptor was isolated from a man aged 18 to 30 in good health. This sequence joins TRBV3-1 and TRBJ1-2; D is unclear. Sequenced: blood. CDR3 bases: TGTGCCAGCAGCCAAGATATTGGGGCTAACTATGGCTACACCTTC. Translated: CASSQDIGANYGYTF.